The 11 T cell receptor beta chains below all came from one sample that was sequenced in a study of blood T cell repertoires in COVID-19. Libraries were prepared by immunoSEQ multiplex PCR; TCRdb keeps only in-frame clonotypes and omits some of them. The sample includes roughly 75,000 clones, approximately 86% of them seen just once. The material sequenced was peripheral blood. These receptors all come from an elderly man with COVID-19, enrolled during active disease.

CDR3 sequence (DNA): TGTGCCAGCCAACGGGACAGCGGGAGGGATACGCAGTATTTT. Its protein product is CASQRDSGRDTQYF. The V call is TRBV2, the J call TRBJ2-3, with TRBD2 matching over 9 bases. Germline-derived CDR1 and CDR2 are SNHLY and FYNNEI. With V trimmed by 8 bases and J by 6 bases, 9 bases remained unmatched. The CDR3 runs to 14 residues.

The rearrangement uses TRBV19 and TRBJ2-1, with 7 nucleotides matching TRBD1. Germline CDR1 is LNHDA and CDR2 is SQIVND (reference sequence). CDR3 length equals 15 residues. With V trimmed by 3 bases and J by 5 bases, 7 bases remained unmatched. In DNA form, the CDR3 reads TGTGCCAGTAGTATTACAGGGGTGGGGAACAATGAGCAGTTCTTC. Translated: CASSITGVGNNEQFF.

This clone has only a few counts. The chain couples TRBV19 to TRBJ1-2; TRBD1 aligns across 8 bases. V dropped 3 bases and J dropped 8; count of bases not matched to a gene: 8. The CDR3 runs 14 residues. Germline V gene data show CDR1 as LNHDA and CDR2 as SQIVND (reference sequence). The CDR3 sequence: CASSMRQGAGGYTF. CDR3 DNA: TGTGCCAGTAGTATGCGGCAGGGGGCTGGCGGCTACACCTTC.

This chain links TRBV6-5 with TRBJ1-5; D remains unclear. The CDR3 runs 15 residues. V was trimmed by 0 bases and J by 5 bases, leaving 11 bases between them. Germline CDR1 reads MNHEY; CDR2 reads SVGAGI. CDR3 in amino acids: CASSYSETGYQPQHF. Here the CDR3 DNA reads TGTGCCAGCAGTTACTCTGAGACGGGTTATCAGCCCCAGCATTTT.

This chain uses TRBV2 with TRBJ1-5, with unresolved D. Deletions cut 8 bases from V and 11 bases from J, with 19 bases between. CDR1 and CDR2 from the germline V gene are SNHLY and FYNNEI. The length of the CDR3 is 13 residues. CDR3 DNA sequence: TGTGCCAGCGCTTGGGCAGTCCGGGAAGCCCAGCATTTT. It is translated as CASAWAVREAQHF.

The CDR3 DNA follows: TGTGCCAGCAGCCTTTATTACGAGCAGTACTTC. This translates into CASSLYYEQYF. The chain uses TRBV5-5 and TRBJ2-7; D not resolved. Per germline, CDR1 SGHKS and CDR2 YYEKEE (reference sequence). Trimming removed 4 bases from V and 4 bases from J, with 6 bases in between. The CDR3 runs to 11 residues.

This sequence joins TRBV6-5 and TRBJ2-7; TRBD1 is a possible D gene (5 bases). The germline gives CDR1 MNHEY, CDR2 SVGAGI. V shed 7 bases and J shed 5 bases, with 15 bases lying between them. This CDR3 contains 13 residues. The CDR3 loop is CASNIDSHHEQYF. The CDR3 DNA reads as TGTGCCAGCAATATTGACAGTCACCACGAGCAGTACTTC.

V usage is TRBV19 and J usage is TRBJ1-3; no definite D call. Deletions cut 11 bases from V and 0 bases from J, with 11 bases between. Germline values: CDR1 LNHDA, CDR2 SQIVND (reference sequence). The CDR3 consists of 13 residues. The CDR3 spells CALQANSGNTIYF. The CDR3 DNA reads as TGTGCCCTTCAGGCAAACTCTGGAAACACCATATATTTT.

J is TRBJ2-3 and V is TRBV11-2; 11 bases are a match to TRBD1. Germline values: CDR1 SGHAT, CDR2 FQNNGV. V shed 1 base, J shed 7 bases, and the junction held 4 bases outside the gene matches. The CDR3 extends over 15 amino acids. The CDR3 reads CASSLAGQGAYTQYF. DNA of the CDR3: TGTGCCAGCAGCTTAGCCGGACAGGGGGCGTATACGCAGTATTTT.

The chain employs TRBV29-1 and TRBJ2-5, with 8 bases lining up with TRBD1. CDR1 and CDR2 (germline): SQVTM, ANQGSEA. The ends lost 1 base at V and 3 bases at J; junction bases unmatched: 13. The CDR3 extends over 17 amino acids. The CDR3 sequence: CSVEGILGQGREETQYF. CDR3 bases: TGCAGCGTTGAAGGGATCCTTGGACAGGGTAGGGAAGAGACCCAGTACTTC.

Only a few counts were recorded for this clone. The DNA for the CDR3 is TGTGCCAGCAGCCCGGGGGGGCTGGGGGGGACTGAAGCTTTCTTT. Its translation is CASSPGGLGGTEAFF. The genes are TRBV7-2 and TRBJ1-1; perhaps TRBD1 as D (6 bases). This CDR3 comprises 15 residues. The germline CDR1 and CDR2 sequences are SGHTA and FQGNSA. Trimming took off 5 bases at V and 5 bases at J, with 18 bases between the two ends.